This TCR beta chain was documented in a study of cytomegalovirus exposure and HLA in healthy donors. Concerning this clone: What it binds is unknown.

General observations from the study: Three chains linked to CMV were shown in vitro to be specific for CMV antigens. Rare TCR sequences dominated, though some public TCRs recurred in many donors. The classifier reportedly diagnosed cytomegalovirus status with high sensitivity and specificity.

Measured with immunoSEQ multiplex PCR; TCRdb has only the in-frame clones, and not every one. The table has some 150,000 clones, around nine tenths seen once. Germline trimming cut 6 bases from V and 5 bases from J; bases unmatched to any gene: 12. Per germline, CDR1 MDHEN and CDR2 SYDVKM. The CDR3 is 15 amino acids. The sample was PBMCs. This chain joins TRBV28 and TRBJ2-7; 8 positions match TRBD1. The receptor's source is a woman aged 18 to 35 in good health and CMV-seropositive. CDR3 bases: TGTGCCAGCAGCACCTCCGGACAGGGTCTGGACGAGCAGTACTTC. This gives the protein CASSTSGQGLDEQYF.